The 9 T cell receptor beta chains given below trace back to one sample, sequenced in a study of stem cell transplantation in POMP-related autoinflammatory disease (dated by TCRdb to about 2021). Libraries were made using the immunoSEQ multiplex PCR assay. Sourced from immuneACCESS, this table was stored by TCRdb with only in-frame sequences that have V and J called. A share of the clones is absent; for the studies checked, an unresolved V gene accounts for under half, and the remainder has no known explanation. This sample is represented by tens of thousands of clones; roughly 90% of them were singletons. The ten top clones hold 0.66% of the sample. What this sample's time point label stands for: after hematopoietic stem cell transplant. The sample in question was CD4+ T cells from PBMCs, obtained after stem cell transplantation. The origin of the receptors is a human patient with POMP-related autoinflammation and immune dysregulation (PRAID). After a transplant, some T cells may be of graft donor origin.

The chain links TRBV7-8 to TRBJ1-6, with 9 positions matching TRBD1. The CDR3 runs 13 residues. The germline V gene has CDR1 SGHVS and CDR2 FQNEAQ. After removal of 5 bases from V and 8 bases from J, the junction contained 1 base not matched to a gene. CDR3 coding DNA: TGTGCCAGCAGCGACAGGGGGGATTCACCCCTCCACTTT. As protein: CASSDRGDSPLHF.

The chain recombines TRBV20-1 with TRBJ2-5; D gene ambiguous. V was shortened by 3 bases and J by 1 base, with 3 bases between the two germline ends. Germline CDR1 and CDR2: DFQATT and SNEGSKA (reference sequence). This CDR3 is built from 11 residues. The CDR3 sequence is CSASTQETQYF. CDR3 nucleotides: TGCAGTGCTAGCACCCAAGAGACCCAGTACTTC.

The CDR3 reads CASSPNPPPDTQYF. In DNA, the CDR3 is TGTGCCAGCAGCCCGAATCCGCCGCCAGATACGCAGTATTTT. This chain uses TRBV3-1 (or the pseudogene TRBV3-2) with TRBJ2-3; no definite D call. Germline lookup yields CDR1 LGHDT and CDR2 YNNKEL (reference sequence). The CDR3 is made up of 14 amino acids. Trimming pared 4 bases from V and 4 bases from J, leaving 12 bases between.

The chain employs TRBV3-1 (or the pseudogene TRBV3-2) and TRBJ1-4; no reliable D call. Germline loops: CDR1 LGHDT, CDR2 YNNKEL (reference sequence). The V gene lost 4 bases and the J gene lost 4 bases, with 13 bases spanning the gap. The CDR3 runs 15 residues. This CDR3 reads CASSRSGSFNEKLFF. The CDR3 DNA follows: TGTGCCAGCAGCCGATCGGGGAGCTTTAATGAAAAACTGTTTTTT.

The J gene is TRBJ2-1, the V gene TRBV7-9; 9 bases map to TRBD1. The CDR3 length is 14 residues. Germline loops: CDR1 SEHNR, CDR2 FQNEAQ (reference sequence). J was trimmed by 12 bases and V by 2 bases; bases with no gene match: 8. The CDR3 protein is CASSLTGGAYGQFF. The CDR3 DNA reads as TGTGCCAGCAGCTTAACAGGGGGCGCATATGGGCAGTTCTTC.

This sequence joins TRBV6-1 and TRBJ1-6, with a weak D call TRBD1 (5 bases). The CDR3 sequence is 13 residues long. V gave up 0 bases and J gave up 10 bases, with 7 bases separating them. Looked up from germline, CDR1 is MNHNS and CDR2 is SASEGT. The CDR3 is CASSEAGVSPLHF. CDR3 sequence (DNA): TGTGCCAGCAGTGAAGCAGGGGTCTCACCCCTCCACTTT.

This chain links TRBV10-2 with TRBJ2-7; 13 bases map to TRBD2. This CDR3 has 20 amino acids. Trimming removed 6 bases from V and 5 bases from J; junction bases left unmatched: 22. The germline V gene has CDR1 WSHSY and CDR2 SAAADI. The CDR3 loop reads CASRPGGVWTSGSRSDEQYF. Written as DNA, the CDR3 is TGCGCCAGCAGGCCTGGGGGGGTTTGGACTAGCGGGAGCCGTTCTGACGAGCAGTACTTC.

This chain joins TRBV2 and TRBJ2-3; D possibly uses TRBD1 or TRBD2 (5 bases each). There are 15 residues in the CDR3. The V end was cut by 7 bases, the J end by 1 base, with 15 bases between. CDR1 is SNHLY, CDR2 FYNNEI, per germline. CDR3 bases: TGTGCCAGCATGTGGGGCGTCGGGGGCACAGATACGCAGTATTTT. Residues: CASMWGVGGTDTQYF.

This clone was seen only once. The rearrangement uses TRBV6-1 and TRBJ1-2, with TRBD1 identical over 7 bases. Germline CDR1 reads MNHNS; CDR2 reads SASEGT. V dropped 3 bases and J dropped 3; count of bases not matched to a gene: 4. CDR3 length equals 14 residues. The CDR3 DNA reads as TGTGCCAGCAGTGAGTGGACAGGCGACTATGGCTACACCTTC. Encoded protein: CASSEWTGDYGYTF.